A single sample gave rise to the 7 T cell receptor beta chains below, sequenced in a study of Graves' ophthalmopathy and Graves' hyperthyroidism. RNA transcripts were the source from which TCR beta CDR3 regions were amplified. In the first round, RT-PCR was carried out with HTBI primers, and a multiplex PCR formed the second round. TCRdb re-called the multiplex PCR reads through MiXCR, storing one row per CDR3 protein. The sample includes hundreds of thousands of distinct CDR3 sequences, under 25% seen only once; the top ten take approximately 3%. The sequenced sample was peripheral blood. These TCRs come from a woman aged 18-29 years with stable Graves' hyperthyroidism.

In its sample, this clonotype was seen once. The chain joins TRBV27 to TRBJ2-7; D might be TRBD1 (6 bases). Trimming took 5 bases from V and 7 from J, leaving 15 bases between them. CDR3 size: 13 residues. Per the germline V gene, CDR1 is MNHEY and CDR2 is SMNVEV (reference sequence). In DNA, the CDR3 is TGTGCCAGCAGTCCGATACCCGGGACAGAGCAGTACTTC. This gives the protein CASSPIPGTEQYF.

Many counts were recorded for this clonotype. The chain has TRBV20-1 and TRBJ1-2; D gene ambiguous. Germline V gives CDR1 DFQATT, CDR2 SNEGSKA (reference sequence). The CDR3 consists of 14 residues. V was shortened by 6 bases and J by 0 bases, with 14 bases between the two germline ends. CDR3 region: CSAPRTASNYGYTF. For the CDR3, the DNA is TGCAGTGCCCCCCGGACGGCTTCTAACTATGGCTACACCTTC.

In regard to this clonotype: A much larger clone lies one base from this, so it may be a read error. This CDR3 fails to terminate in the conserved phenylalanine or tryptophan, so it likely reflects a read error. V and J are TRBV12-3 or TRBV12-4 and TRBJ1-5, with D possibly matching TRBD1 (6 bases). V shed 5 bases and J shed 2 bases, with 19 bases lying between them. The CDR3 sequence is 17 residues long. The CDR3 DNA reads TGTGCCAGCAGTCTCGGGGGATGGGGGGCAGGCAATCAGCCCCAGCATGTT. It translates to CASSLGGWGAGNQPQHV.

This clonotype was seen at least ten times. V is TRBV7-2 and J is TRBJ1-2, with TRBD1 matching 9 bases. Germline V CDR1 and CDR2: SGHTA, FQGNSA. Losses at the gene ends were 5 bases for V and 8 bases for J; bases not matched to a gene: 9. The CDR3 is 14 amino acids. The CDR3 DNA reads as TGTGCCAGCAGCATACCGGGACAGGGAGTCGGCTACACCTTC. It yields the protein CASSIPGQGVGYTF.

In its sample, this clonotype was seen many times. J is TRBJ1-1 and V is TRBV5-1, with D unclear. The CDR3 contains 12 residues. CDR1 and CDR2 from the germline V gene are SGHRS and YFSETQ. V was pared by 5 bases and J by 5 bases, with 10 bases between. The CDR3 is CASRTTGTEAFF. Written as DNA, the CDR3 is TGCGCCAGCAGGACAACGGGGACTGAAGCTTTCTTT.

Worth noting for this clonotype: A single base separates this from a much larger clone, so it may be a read error. V gene TRBV7-7 combines with J gene TRBJ2-5; a weak D match, TRBD1 (6 bases). Germline V gene data show CDR1 as SSHAT and CDR2 as FNYEAQ (reference sequence). The CDR3 is 13 residues long. The CDR3 loop reads CASSSDSEETKYF. The CDR3, as DNA: TGTGCTAGCAGCTCGGACAGTGAAGAGACCAAGTACTTC. Complete variable domain (other parts from reference TRBV7-7 and TRBJ2-5): GAGVSQSPRYKVTKRGQDVTLRCDPISSHATLYWYQQALGQGPEFLTYFNYEAQPDKSGLPSDRFSAERPEGSISTLTIQRTEQRDSAMYRCASSSDSEETKYFGPGTRLLVL.

On this clonotype itself: The germline gene is not matched at one end of the junction; a read error may be the cause. This chain joins TRBV12-3 or TRBV12-4 and TRBJ1-1, with 12 nucleotides matching TRBD1. The CDR3 covers 20 residues. CDR3 DNA: TGTGCCAACAGTAGAACCAGAGTCCGGGACAGGGGGCTAGTGAACACTGAAGCTTTCTTT. It encodes CANSRTRVRDRGLVNTEAFF.